Reported below is one T cell receptor beta chain. Its matching antigen is unknown. This sample is part of a study of Graves' ophthalmopathy and Graves' hyperthyroidism. Study results and caveats: Most thyroid clonotypes with frequency above 0.001 were detected in blood too.

Amplification of the TCR beta CDR3 regions used RNA transcripts (as template). RT-PCR was first run with HTBI primers, then multiplex PCR in a second round. In TCRdb, the multiplex PCR reads were re-called with MiXCR into one record per CDR3 protein. The sample consists of approximately 640,000 distinct CDR3 sequences, about two fifths of them appearing once. Germline V gene sequence: CDR1 KGHDR, CDR2 SFDVKD. CDR3 size: 12 residues. The V end was cut by 12 bases, the J end by 4 bases, with 14 bases between. Material: peripheral blood. The TCR comes from an adult man with Graves' ophthalmopathy. This chain uses TRBV24-1 with TRBJ1-2, with D uncertain. CDR3 protein: CAWSVRSYGYTF. As DNA, the CDR3 is TGTGCCTGGAGTGTACGCAGCTATGGCTACACCTTC.